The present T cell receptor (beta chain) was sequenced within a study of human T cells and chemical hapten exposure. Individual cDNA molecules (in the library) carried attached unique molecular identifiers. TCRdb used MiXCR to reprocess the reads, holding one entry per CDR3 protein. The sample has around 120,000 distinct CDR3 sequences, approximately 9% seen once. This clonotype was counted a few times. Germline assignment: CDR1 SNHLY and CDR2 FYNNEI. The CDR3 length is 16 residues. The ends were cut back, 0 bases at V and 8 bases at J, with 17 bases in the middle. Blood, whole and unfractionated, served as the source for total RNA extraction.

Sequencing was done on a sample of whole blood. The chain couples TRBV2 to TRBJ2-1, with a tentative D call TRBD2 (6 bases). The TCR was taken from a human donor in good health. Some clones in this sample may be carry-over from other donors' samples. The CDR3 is CASSEAKAGRIDEQFF. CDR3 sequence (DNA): TGTGCCAGCAGTGAAGCGAAGGCAGGGAGGATCGATGAGCAGTTCTTC.